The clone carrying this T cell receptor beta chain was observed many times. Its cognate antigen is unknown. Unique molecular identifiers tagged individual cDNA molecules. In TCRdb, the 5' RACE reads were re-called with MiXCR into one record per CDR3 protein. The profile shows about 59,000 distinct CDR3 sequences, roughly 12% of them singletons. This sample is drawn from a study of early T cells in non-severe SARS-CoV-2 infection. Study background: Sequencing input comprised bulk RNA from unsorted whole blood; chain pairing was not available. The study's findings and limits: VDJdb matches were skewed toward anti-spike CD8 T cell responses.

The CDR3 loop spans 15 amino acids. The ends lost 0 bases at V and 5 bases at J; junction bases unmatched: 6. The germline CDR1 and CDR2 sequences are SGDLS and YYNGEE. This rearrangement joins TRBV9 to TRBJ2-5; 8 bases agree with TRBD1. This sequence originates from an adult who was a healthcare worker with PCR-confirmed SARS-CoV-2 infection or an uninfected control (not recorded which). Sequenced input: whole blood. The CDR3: CASSVEDRARETQYF. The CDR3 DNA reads TGTGCCAGCAGCGTAGAGGACAGGGCTCGGGAGACCCAGTACTTC. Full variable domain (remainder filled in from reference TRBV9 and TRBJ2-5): DSGVTQTPKHLITATGQRVTLRCSPRSGDLSVYWYQQSLDQGLQFLIQYYNGEERAKGNILERFSAQQFPDLHSELNLSSLELGDSALYFCASSVEDRARETQYFGPGTRLLVL.